A single sample gave rise to the 12 T cell receptor beta chains below, sequenced in a study of cytomegalovirus exposure and HLA in healthy donors listed by TCRdb under 2017. Library method: the immunoSEQ multiplex PCR assay. For the multiplex PCR, a mixture combining 60 forward primers for TCR Vbeta segments and 13 reverse primers for TCR Jbeta segments was used. Not all clones reach the TCRdb copy of this immuneACCESS table, which keeps in-frame sequences only. Checked studies attribute under half of the gap to unresolved V genes and leave the rest unexplained. For this sample there are tens of thousands of clones; 80% to 90% appear just once. Of the sample, over 2.5% falls within the top ten clones. The sample taken for sequencing was PBMCs. The origin of the receptors is a woman aged 25 to 39 in good health and CMV-seronegative.

The V call is TRBV27, the J call TRBJ2-7; D is unresolved. This CDR3 region has 13 residues. The germline V gene encodes CDR1 MNHEY and CDR2 SMNVEV (reference sequence). Trimming pared 3 bases from V and 1 base from J, leaving 7 bases between. CDR3 DNA sequence: TGTGCCAGCAGTTTTAAGAGTTCCTACGAGCAGTACTTC. Protein product: CASSFKSSYEQYF.

The CDR3 region has the DNA TGCAGCGTTGTCCCCCAGCGAGCGAACACTGAAGCTTTCTTT. The encoded protein is CSVVPQRANTEAFF. This rearrangement joins TRBV29-1 to TRBJ1-1; D ambiguous. This CDR3 region has 14 residues. Germline V CDR1 and CDR2: SQVTM, ANQGSEA. V was pared by 4 bases and J by 1 base, with 13 bases between.

The rearrangement uses TRBV27 and TRBJ2-2; D is perhaps TRBD2 (5 bases). V dropped 2 bases and J dropped 8 bases, with 9 bases sitting between them. CDR3 length: 13 residues. From germline, CDR1 is MNHEY and CDR2 SMNVEV (reference sequence). This CDR3 reads CASSLLAGGELFF. Written as DNA, the CDR3 is TGTGCCAGCAGTTTACTAGCTGGGGGGGAGCTGTTTTTT.

The CDR3 protein is CATSRERNFQETQYF. The CDR3 DNA reads TGTGCCACCAGCAGAGAGAGAAATTTCCAAGAGACCCAGTACTTC. The chain couples TRBV15 to TRBJ2-5; D remains unclear. The CDR3 consists of 15 residues. The germline V gene has CDR1 LNHNV and CDR2 YYDKDF (reference sequence). The germline V and J ends were trimmed by 0 bases and 1 base, with 9 bases remaining between them.

V gene TRBV7-7 combines with J gene TRBJ2-7; a possible D gene is TRBD2 (5 bases). Per germline, CDR1 SSHAT and CDR2 FNYEAQ (reference sequence). V was clipped by 2 bases and J by 3 bases, with 14 bases between them. This CDR3 contains 15 residues. For the CDR3, the DNA is TGTGCCAGCAGCTTAAAAGAGGGAGCCTACTACGAGCAGTACTTC. Amino acid sequence: CASSLKEGAYYEQYF.

The chain combines TRBV28 with TRBJ1-5; D might be TRBD1 (5 bases). The V and J ends lost 5 bases and 2 bases respectively, with 16 bases between them. The CDR3 sequence is 16 residues long. Germline V gene sequence: CDR1 MDHEN, CDR2 SYDVKM. The chain's CDR3 is CASSQAGGFGNQPQHF. Here the CDR3 DNA reads TGTGCCAGCAGTCAGGCCGGGGGGTTTGGCAATCAGCCCCAGCATTTT. Variable domain in full (rest from reference TRBV28 and TRBJ1-5): DVKVTQSSRYLVKRTGEKVFLECVQDMDHENMFWYRQDPGLGLRLIYFSYDVKMKEKGDIPEGYSVSREKKERFSLILESASTNQTSMYLCASSQAGGFGNQPQHFGDGTRLSIL.

The chain links TRBV5-8 to TRBJ1-1; D uncertain. From germline, CDR1 is SGHTS and CDR2 YDEGEE. Trimming left V 0 bases short and J 5 bases short, with 11 bases between. This CDR3 contains 14 residues. This chain's CDR3 is CASSLVPGLTEAFF. In nucleotides, the CDR3 is TGTGCCAGCAGCTTGGTGCCAGGTCTTACTGAAGCTTTCTTT.

The rearrangement links TRBV7-2 to TRBJ1-1; 7 positions match TRBD1. The V segment lost 4 bases and the J segment 5 bases; nucleotides outside the gene matches: 7. The CDR3 covers 14 residues. The germline gives CDR1 SGHTA, CDR2 FQGNSA. In nucleotides, the CDR3 is TGTGCCAGCAGCTCGGGACAGTTCGGGACTGAAGCTTTCTTT. Its protein is CASSSGQFGTEAFF.

This clone was observed a single time. The CDR3 is CASSLSPNSRAFF. CDR3 bases: TGTGCCAGCAGCTTATCCCCAAATTCTAGAGCTTTCTTT. The chain combines TRBV7-2 with TRBJ1-1; D is ambiguous. Trimming took 2 bases from V and 10 from J, leaving 14 bases between them. CDR3 size: 13 residues. CDR1 is SGHTA and CDR2 is FQGNSA in the germline V gene.

The CDR3 here is CASSSSGQGPYNEQFF. The CDR3 bases are TGCGCCAGCAGCTCCAGTGGACAGGGGCCATACAATGAGCAGTTCTTC. The chain uses TRBV5-1 and TRBJ2-1, with TRBD1 matching over 9 bases. The germline gives CDR1 SGHRS, CDR2 YFSETQ. The CDR3 runs to 16 residues. Losses at the gene ends were 3 bases for V and 4 bases for J; bases not matched to a gene: 8.

This chain joins TRBV9 and TRBJ1-2, with 8 bases aligning to TRBD1. The trim removed 8 bases at V and 3 bases at J, leaving 9 bases unmatched. This CDR3 comprises 14 residues. CDR1 SGDLS and CDR2 YYNGEE come from the germline V gene. CDR3 DNA sequence: TGTGCCAGTGGTAGGGACAGGAGTTACTATGGCTACACCTTC. Protein sequence: CASGRDRSYYGYTF.

The chain combines TRBV19 with TRBJ1-6; TRBD1 might be the D (5 bases). Trimming left V 3 bases short and J 11 bases short, with 14 bases between. In germline, CDR1 is LNHDA, CDR2 SQIVND (reference sequence). The CDR3 is 14 amino acids. The DNA of the CDR3 is TGTGCCAGTAGTATTGGCGGGGGAATGGCACCCCTCCACTTT. It yields the protein CASSIGGGMAPLHF.